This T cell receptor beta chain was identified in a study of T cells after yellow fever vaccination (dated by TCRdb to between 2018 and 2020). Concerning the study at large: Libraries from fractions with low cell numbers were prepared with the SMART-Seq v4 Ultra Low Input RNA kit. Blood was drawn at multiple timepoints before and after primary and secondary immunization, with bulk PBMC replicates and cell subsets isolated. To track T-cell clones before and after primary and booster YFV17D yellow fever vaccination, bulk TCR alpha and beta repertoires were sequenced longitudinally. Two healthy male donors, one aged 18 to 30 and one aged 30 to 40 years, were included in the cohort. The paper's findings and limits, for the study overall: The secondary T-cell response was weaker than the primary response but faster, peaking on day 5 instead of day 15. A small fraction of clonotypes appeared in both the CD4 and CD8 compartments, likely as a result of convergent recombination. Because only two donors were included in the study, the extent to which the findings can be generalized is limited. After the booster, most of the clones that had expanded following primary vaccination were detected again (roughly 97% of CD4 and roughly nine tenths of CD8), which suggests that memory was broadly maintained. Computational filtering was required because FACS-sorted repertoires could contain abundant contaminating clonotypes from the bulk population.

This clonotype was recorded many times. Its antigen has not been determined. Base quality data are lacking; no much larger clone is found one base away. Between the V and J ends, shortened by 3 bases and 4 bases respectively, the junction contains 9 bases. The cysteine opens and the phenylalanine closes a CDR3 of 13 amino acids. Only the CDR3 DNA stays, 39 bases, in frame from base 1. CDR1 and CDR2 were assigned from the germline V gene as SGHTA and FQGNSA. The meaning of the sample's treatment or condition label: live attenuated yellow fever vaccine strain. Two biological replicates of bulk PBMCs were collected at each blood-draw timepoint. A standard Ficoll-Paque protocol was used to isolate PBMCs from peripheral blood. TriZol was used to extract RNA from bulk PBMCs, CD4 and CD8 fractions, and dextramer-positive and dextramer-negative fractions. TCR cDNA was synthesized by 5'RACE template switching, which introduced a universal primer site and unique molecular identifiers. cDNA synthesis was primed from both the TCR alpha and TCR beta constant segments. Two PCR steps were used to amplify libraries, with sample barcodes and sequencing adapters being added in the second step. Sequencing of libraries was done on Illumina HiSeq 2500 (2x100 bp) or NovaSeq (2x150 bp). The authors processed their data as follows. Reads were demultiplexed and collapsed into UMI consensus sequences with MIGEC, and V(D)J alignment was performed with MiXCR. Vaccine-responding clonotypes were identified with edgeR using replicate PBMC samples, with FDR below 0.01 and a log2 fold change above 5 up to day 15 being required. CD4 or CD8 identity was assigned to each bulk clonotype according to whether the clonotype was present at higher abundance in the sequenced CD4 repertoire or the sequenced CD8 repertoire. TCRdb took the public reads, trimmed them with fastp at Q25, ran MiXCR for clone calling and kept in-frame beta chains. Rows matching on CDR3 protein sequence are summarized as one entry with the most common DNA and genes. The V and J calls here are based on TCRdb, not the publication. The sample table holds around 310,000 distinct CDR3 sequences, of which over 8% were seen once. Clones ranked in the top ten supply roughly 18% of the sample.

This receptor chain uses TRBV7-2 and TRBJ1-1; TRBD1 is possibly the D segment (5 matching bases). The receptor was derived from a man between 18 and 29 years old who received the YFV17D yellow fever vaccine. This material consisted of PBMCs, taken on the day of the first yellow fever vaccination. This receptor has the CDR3 CASSFDSRTEAFF. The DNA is TGTGCCAGCAGCTTTGACAGTCGCACTGAAGCTTTCTTT.